This is a list of T cell receptor beta chains from one sample in a study of blood T cell repertoires in COVID-19. Sequenced by immunoSEQ multiplex PCR; TCRdb stores in-frame clones only, minus some. Of more than 200,000 clones listed, around 83% were seen once; the top ten hold roughly 10%. The sequencing sample was made of peripheral blood. The receptors stem from a man older than 75 with acute or convalescent COVID-19. CDR3s include the opening cysteine and the closing phenylalanine or tryptophan. Fields, in order: J gene, V gene, clone size, CDR3 protein. The size field is filled for only some rows; it gives once, few, many or a size class.

TRBJ1-5 | TRBV21-1 | NA | CASSPTGGQGALQPQHF
TRBJ1-3 | TRBV6-5 | NA | CASSSHGVLSGNTIYF
TRBJ1-2 | TRBV18 | NA | CASSLDRVRNYGYTF
TRBJ1-5 | TRBV7-9 | NA | CASSLTGGASDQPQHF
TRBJ2-7 | TRBV3-1/TRBV3-2 | few | CASSPPGLAGAPYF
TRBJ2-5 | TRBV27 | NA | CASRLGQATQETQYF
TRBJ1-4 | TRBV11-2 | NA | CASSPRGFNEKLFF
TRBJ2-2 | TRBV2 | NA | CASSLHRGGGELFF
TRBJ1-1 | TRBV27 | NA | CATGRVQTEAFF
TRBJ2-1 | TRBV28 | NA | CASSLISGGAREQFF
TRBJ1-2 | TRBV28 | NA | CASSAPGTAKYGYTF
TRBJ1-2 | TRBV28 | few | CASTSGTGLIYGYTF
TRBJ1-1 | TRBV18 | NA | CASSPYRATEAFF
TRBJ1-2 | TRBV6-5 | NA | CASSLARGTNYGYTF
TRBJ2-7 | TRBV27 | NA | CASSPRSSYEQYF
TRBJ1-5 | TRBV19 | NA | CASSTTGTHQPQHF
TRBJ1-5 | TRBV6-1 | NA | CASSEVGGYSNQPQHF
TRBJ2-7 | TRBV5-4 | NA | CASSLGAREAYEQYF
TRBJ2-3 | TRBV3-1/TRBV3-2 | NA | CASSRLTSGRSTDTQYF
TRBJ2-2 | TRBV4-1 | NA | CASSHRDRGTGELFF
TRBJ2-2 | TRBV6-4 | NA | CASRPSGNTGELFF
TRBJ1-1 | TRBV9 | NA | CASSVLGQTNTEAFF
TRBJ2-4 | TRBV2 | NA | CASSEVQGLAKNIQYF
TRBJ1-4 | TRBV25-1 | NA | CASSEFTGDEKLFF
TRBJ2-7 | TRBV20-1 | NA | CSASSWGDLSSYEQYF
TRBJ1-4 | TRBV19 | NA | CASRDRRNEKLFF
TRBJ2-1 | TRBV9 | NA | CASSVDRGSYNEQFF
TRBJ1-1 | TRBV5-4 | NA | CASRPLPGGEAFF